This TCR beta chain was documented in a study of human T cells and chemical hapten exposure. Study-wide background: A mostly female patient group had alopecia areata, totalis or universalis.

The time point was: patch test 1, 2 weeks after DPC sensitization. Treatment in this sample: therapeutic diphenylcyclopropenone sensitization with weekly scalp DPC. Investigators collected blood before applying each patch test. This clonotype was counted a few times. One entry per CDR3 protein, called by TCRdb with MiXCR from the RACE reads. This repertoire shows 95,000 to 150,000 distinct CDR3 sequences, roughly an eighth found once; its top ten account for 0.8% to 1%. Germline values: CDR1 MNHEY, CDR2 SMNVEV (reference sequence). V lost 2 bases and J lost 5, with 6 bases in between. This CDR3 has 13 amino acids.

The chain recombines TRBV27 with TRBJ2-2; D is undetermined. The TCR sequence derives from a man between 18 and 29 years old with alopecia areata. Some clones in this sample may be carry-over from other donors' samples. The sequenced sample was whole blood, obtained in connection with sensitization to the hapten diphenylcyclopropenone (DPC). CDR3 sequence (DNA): TGTGCCAGCAGTTTACTGAATACCGGGGAGCTGTTTTTT. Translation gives CASSLLNTGELFF.